The clone carrying this T cell receptor (beta chain) has a single count. Antigen unknown. This sample was included in a study of cytomegalovirus exposure and HLA in healthy donors. The wider study: From about 170 million T cells, an earlier analysis saw 120 million or so unique TCR beta sequences. The study's findings and limits: In an earlier analysis, most TCR beta V segments were productive about 87% or about 30% of the time. Altogether, 150 or so TCR beta chains were recorded as cytomegalovirus-associated.

A multiplex PCR was run with 60 Vbeta primers and 13 Jbeta primers. Sequenced by immunoSEQ multiplex PCR; TCRdb stores in-frame clones only, minus some. The table shows about 210,000 clones, with around 88% occurring only once. V lost 4 bases and J lost 6, with 10 bases in between. Germline CDR1 reads SGHDT; CDR2 reads YYEEEE. This CDR3 region has 12 residues. Donors were ostensibly healthy at sampling, although undocumented immune exposures were probable. The source is a woman aged 25 to 45 in good health and CMV-seronegative. Sequenced sample: PBMCs. The chain recombines TRBV5-6 with TRBJ1-1, with D maybe TRBD1 (5 bases). The CDR3 nucleotides are TGTGCCAGCAGCCTCTGGACATCTGAAGCTTTCTTT. This sequence encodes CASSLWTSEAFF.